These 15 T cell receptor beta chains originate from one sample sequenced in a study of beta chain features in type 1 diabetes. Expressed TCRB transcripts were sequenced after all isolated RNA was converted to cDNA. TCRdb's copy holds only in-frame clones and misses some; the assay was immunoSEQ multiplex PCR. This table holds 200,000 to 250,000 clones, 25% to 30% found once. Material for sequencing was central memory CD4+ T cells from blood. The receptors come from a man aged 25-40 years in good health.

This clone was counted only a few times. The chain employs TRBV5-1 and TRBJ2-5; 7 bases match TRBD2. Germline-derived CDR1 and CDR2 are SGHRS and YFSETQ. The ends lost 2 bases at V and 3 bases at J; junction bases unmatched: 7. This CDR3 has 15 amino acids. The CDR3 DNA is TGCGCCAGCAGCTTACGACCGAGCGGGGAAGAGACCCAGTACTTC. As protein: CASSLRPSGEETQYF.

In this sample, this clone turned up a few times. The genes are TRBV5-4 and TRBJ2-7, with TRBD1 as a possible D gene (5 bases). Germline V lookup: CDR1 SGHNT, CDR2 YYREEE (reference sequence). The CDR3 is 15 amino acids. Trimming pared 3 bases from V and 0 bases from J, leaving 13 bases between. CDR3 protein: CASSSDSDFSYEQYF. CDR3 sequence (DNA): TGTGCCAGCAGCTCCGACAGTGACTTCTCCTACGAGCAGTACTTC.

This clone has just a few counts. V gene TRBV7-2 combines with J gene TRBJ2-3; D possibly corresponds to TRBD2 (5 bases). Per the germline V gene, CDR1 is SGHTA and CDR2 is FQGNSA. V gave up 4 bases and J gave up 2 bases, with 22 bases separating them. The length of the CDR3 is 18 residues. CDR3 sequence: CASSSGAGSAGFTDTQYF. The CDR3 nucleotides read TGTGCCAGCAGCTCCGGCGCAGGTAGCGCCGGGTTCACAGATACGCAGTATTTT.

This clone was seen repeatedly, ten times or more. The CDR3 is CAWSRPGLAAGELFF. CDR3 bases: TGTGCCTGGAGTCGCCCGGGACTAGCCGCCGGGGAGCTGTTTTTT. The chain has TRBV30 and TRBJ2-2; TRBD2 aligns across 9 bases. V lost 2 bases, J lost 6 bases, and 7 bases stayed unmatched. The CDR3 sequence is 15 residues long. The V gene's germline CDR1 is GTSNPN and CDR2 SVGIG (reference sequence).

The table lists this clone with a few counts. The chain recombines TRBV6-5 with TRBJ2-1; 8 bases agree with TRBD2. The trim removed 2 bases at V and 3 bases at J, leaving 3 bases unmatched. The CDR3 totals 15 residues. Germline CDR1 reads MNHEY; CDR2 reads SVGAGI. This CDR3 is CASSYRGLGYNEQFF. CDR3 DNA: TGTGCCAGCAGTTACCGGGGACTAGGCTACAATGAGCAGTTCTTC.

The rearrangement joins TRBV5-1 to TRBJ2-1; maybe TRBD2 (5 bases). Per the germline V gene, CDR1 is SGHRS and CDR2 is YFSETQ. The CDR3 totals 16 residues. Trimming took off 4 bases at V and 4 bases at J, with 18 bases between the two ends. The CDR3 sequence: CASSASTGKSYNEQFF. CDR3 nucleotides: TGCGCCAGCAGCGCTTCCACCGGGAAGTCATACAATGAGCAGTTCTTC.

J is TRBJ2-3 and V is TRBV28, with D perhaps TRBD2 (5 bases). Germline lookup yields CDR1 MDHEN and CDR2 SYDVKM. The V gene lost 5 bases and the J gene lost 2 bases, with 14 bases spanning the gap. The CDR3 covers 15 residues. The chain's CDR3 is CASSPQTTYTDTQYF. CDR3 nucleotides: TGTGCCAGCAGTCCCCAGACTACGTACACAGATACGCAGTATTTT.

This clone was seen ten or more times. The CDR3 loop reads CSVGDRKETQYF. DNA for the CDR3: TGCAGCGTTGGGGACAGAAAAGAGACCCAGTACTTC. The chain carries TRBV29-1 and TRBJ2-5; 7 positions agree with TRBD1. Losses at the gene ends were 4 bases for V and 3 bases for J; bases not matched to a gene: 2. The CDR3 has 12 residues. Germline-derived CDR1 and CDR2 are SQVTM and ANQGSEA.

This clone appeared a few times. This rearrangement joins TRBV30 to TRBJ2-7; D is unresolved. The CDR3 sequence is 13 residues long. V dropped 1 base and J dropped 2 bases, with 9 bases sitting between them. Germline-derived CDR1 and CDR2 are GTSNPN and SVGIG (reference sequence). The CDR3 here is CAWSGTEPYEQYF. In DNA form, the CDR3 reads TGTGCCTGGAGTGGCACAGAGCCCTACGAGCAGTACTTC.

Note on this clone: Other DNA sequences from this sample encode an identical CDR3 as well. This chain joins TRBV10-3 and TRBJ2-5; 8 nucleotides line up with TRBD2. The V gene's germline CDR1 is ENHRY and CDR2 SYGVKD. The CDR3 has 14 amino acids. V was clipped by 8 bases and J by 2 bases; unmatched bases: 7. The CDR3 sequence is CAISARGGQETQYF. Here the CDR3 DNA reads TGTGCCATCTCGGCCCGGGGGGGTCAAGAGACCCAGTACTTC.

The chain employs TRBV30 and TRBJ2-5, with 12 positions matching TRBD2. The last part of the DNA fits TRBJ2-7 better; the J call may be wrong. The V gene's germline CDR1 is GTSNPN and CDR2 SVGIG (reference sequence). The CDR3 extends over 14 amino acids. The CDR3 bases are TGTGCCCGTACTAGCGGGAGGTCCACCTACGAGCAGTACTTC. The encoded protein is CARTSGRSTYEQYF.

This clone was detected ten times or more. The chain has TRBV6-1 and TRBJ1-1; unclear D gene. Germline V gene data show CDR1 as MNHNS and CDR2 as SASEGT. This CDR3 is built from 13 residues. The V and J ends lost 3 bases and 5 bases respectively, with 10 bases between them. The CDR3 region has the DNA TGTGCCAGCAGTGAGCGAAGCAGGACTGAAGCTTTCTTT. Amino acids: CASSERSRTEAFF.

Only a few counts were recorded for this clone. This chain connects TRBV29-1 to TRBJ2-1, with 12 nucleotides matching TRBD2. The ends lost 7 bases at V and 9 bases at J; junction bases unmatched: 7. Germline values: CDR1 SQVTM, CDR2 ANQGSEA. This CDR3 contains 13 residues. The CDR3 loop reads CSARTSGIGEQFF. CDR3 bases: TGCAGCGCCCGGACTAGCGGGATAGGTGAGCAGTTCTTC.

This clone was detected many times. DNA of the CDR3: TGTGCCAGCAGCCGTTCCGGGGGTAGGACTGAAGCTTTCTTT. It yields the protein CASSRSGGRTEAFF. This chain connects TRBV5-4 to TRBJ1-1, with D possibly being TRBD1 (5 bases). Trimming left V 4 bases short and J 5 bases short, with 15 bases between. Germline V gene data show CDR1 as SGHNT and CDR2 as YYREEE (reference sequence). CDR3 size: 14 residues.

This rearrangement joins TRBV7-8 to TRBJ2-1; D gene ambiguous. This CDR3 contains 13 residues. V lost 6 bases and J 9 bases, leaving 15 bases between the germline ends. The germline gives CDR1 SGHVS, CDR2 FQNEAQ. The CDR3 is CASSHLATGEQFF. DNA for the CDR3: TGTGCCAGCAGTCATTTAGCCACCGGTGAGCAGTTCTTC.